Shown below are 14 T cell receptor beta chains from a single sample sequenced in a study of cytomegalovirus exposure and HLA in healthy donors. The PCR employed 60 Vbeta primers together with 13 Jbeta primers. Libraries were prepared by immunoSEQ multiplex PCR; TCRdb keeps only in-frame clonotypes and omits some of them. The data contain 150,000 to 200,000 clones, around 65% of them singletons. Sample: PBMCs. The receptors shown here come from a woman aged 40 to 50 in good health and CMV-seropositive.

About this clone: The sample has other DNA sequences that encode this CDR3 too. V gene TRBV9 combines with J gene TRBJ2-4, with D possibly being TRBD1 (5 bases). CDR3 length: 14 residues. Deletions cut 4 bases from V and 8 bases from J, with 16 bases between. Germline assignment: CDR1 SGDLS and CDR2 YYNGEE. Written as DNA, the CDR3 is TGTGCCAGCAGCTTGGACGCAAAAGGGGACATTCAGTACTTC. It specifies CASSLDAKGDIQYF.

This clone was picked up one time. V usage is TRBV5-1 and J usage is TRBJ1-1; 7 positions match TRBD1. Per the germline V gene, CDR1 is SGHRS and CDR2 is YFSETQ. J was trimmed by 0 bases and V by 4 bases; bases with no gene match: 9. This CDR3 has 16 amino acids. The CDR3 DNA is TGCGCCAGCAGCCCGGGAGGGACAGTTGTGAACACTGAAGCTTTCTTT. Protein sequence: CASSPGGTVVNTEAFF.

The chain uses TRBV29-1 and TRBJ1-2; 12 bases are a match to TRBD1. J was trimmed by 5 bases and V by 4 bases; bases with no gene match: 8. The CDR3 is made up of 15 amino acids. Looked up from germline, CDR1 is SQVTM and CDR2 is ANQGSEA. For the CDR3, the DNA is TGCAGCGTTGCATCCGGGACAGGGGGCAAGTATGGCTACACCTTC. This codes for CSVASGTGGKYGYTF.

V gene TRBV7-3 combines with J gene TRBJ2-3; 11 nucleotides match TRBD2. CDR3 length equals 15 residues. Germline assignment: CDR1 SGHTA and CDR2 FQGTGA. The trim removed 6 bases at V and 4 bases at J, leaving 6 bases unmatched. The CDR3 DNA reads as TGTGCCAGCAGGGGGACTAGCGGAGTTGCAGATACGCAGTATTTT. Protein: CASRGTSGVADTQYF.

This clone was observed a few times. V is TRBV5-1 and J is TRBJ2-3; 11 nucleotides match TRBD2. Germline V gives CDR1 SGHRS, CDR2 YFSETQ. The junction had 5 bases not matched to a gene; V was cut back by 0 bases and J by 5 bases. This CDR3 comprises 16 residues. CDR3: CASSLVPSGRRDTQYF. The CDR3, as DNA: TGCGCCAGCAGCTTGGTCCCTAGCGGGAGGAGAGATACGCAGTATTTT.

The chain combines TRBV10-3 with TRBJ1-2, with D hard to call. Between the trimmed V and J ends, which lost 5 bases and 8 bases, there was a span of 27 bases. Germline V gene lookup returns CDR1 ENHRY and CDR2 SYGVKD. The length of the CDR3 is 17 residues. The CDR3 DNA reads TGTGCCATCAGTCATGAAATACGGACTCCTAAGATGAACGGCTACACCTTC. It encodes CAISHEIRTPKMNGYTF.

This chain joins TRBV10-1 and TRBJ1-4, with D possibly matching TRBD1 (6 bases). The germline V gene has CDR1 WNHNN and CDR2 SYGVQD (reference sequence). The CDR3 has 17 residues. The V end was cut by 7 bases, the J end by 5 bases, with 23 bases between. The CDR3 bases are TGCGCCAGCACGCGATCCGGGACACCTTGGAGGAATGAAAAACTGTTTTTT. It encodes CASTRSGTPWRNEKLFF.

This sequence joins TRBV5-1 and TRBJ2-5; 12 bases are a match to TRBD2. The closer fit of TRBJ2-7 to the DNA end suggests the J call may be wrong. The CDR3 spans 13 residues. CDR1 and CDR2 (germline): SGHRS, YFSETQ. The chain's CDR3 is CASKETSGGEQYF. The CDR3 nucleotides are TGCGCCAGCAAGGAGACTAGCGGGGGCGAGCAGTACTTC.

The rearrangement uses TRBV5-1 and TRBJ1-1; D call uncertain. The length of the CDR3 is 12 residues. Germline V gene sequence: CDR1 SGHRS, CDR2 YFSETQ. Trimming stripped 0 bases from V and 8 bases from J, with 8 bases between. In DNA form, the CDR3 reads TGCGCCAGCAGCTTGGGTGGGCGAGAAGCTTTCTTT. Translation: CASSLGGREAFF.

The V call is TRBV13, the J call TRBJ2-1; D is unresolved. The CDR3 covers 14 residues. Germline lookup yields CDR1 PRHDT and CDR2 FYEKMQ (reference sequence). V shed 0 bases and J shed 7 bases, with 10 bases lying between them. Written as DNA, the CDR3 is TGTGCCAGCAGCTTAGGCCGGTCAGGAAATGAGCAGTTCTTC. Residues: CASSLGRSGNEQFF.

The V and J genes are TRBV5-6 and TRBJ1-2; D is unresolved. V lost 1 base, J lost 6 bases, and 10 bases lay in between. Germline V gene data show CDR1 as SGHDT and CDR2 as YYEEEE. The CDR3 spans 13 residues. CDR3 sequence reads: CASSLRHLDGYTF. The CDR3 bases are TGTGCCAGCAGCTTGCGACATTTGGATGGCTACACCTTC.

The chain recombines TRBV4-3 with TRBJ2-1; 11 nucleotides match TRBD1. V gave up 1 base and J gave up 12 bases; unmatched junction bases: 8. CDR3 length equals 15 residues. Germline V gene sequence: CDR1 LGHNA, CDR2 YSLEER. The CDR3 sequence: CASSQAGTGGKGQFF. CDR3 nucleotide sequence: TGCGCCAGCAGCCAAGCCGGGACAGGGGGGAAAGGGCAGTTCTTC.

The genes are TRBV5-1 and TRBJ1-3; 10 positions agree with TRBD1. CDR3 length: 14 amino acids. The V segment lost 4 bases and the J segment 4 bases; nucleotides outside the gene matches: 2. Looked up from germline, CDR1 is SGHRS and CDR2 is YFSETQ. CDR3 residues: CASSGQGVGNTIYF. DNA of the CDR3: TGCGCCAGCAGCGGACAGGGGGTCGGAAACACCATATATTTT.

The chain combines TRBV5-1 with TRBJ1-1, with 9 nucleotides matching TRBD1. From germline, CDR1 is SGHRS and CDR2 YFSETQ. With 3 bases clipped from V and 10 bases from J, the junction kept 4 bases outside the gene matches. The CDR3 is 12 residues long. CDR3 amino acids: CASSSQDRGAFF. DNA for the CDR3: TGCGCCAGCAGCTCCCAGGACAGGGGAGCTTTCTTT. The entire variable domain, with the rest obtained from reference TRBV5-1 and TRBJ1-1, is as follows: KAGVTQTPRYLIKTRGQQVTLSCSPISGHRSVSWYQQTPGQGLQFLFEYFSETQRNKGNFPGRFSGRQFSNSRSEMNVSTLELGDSALYLCASSSQDRGAFFGQGTRLTVV.